One T cell receptor (beta chain) is described in this entry. The V end was cut by 0 bases, the J end by 3 bases, with 11 bases between. Germline V gives CDR1 SGHDN, CDR2 FVKESK. The CDR3 sequence is 15 residues long. At the survey level, the v3.0 immunoSEQ assay was run. Assay used: immunoSEQ multiplex PCR; TCRdb lists only in-frame clones, some missing. The repertoire consists of fewer than 30,000 clones, with approximately 88% occurring once and the leading ten covering 9.9%. This record comes from a study of long-term antiretroviral therapy in people with HIV. The chain links TRBV14 to TRBJ1-1; TRBD1 is a possible D gene (6 bases). The source of this sequence is a man aged 30 to 45 with HIV. The source was unsorted PBMCs, collected nearly 2.9 years after starting antiretroviral therapy. Here the CDR3 reads CASSQDTGWYTEAFF. DNA of the CDR3: TGTGCCAGCAGCCAAGATACAGGGTGGTACACTGAAGCTTTCTTT.